Listed below are T cell receptor beta chains from one sample, sequenced in a study of blood T cell repertoires in COVID-19. TCRdb keeps only in-frame clones here, not all; method: immunoSEQ multiplex PCR. Here the sample spans fewer than 150,000 clones, just under 90% being singletons. Sequenced input: peripheral blood. These receptor sequences come from a woman aged 40-49 years with acute or convalescent COVID-19. Both conserved end residues are trimmed from each CDR3. The size of a clone is reported for some rows only, either as once, few or many, or as a class for expanded clones.

CDR3	V	size	J	length
ASSGPTGYTGELF	TRBV10-2	few	TRBJ2-2	13
ASSHGQGALYGYT	TRBV13	.	TRBJ1-2	13
ASSLLTRRGETQY	TRBV7-9	.	TRBJ2-5	13
ASSYTSVYEQY	TRBV6-2/TRBV6-3	.	TRBJ2-7	11
AWSRGQGGQPQH	TRBV30	.	TRBJ1-5	12
ASSPEDSNYGYT	TRBV18	many	TRBJ1-2	12
ASSYKLAGGLDTDTQY	TRBV6-2/TRBV6-3	.	TRBJ2-3	16
ASSAAHTEAF	TRBV5-5	.	TRBJ1-1	10
ASSIPDSRGTEAF	TRBV19	.	TRBJ1-1	13
ASSDPGGRREKLF	TRBV19	.	TRBJ1-4	13
ASSHRGDTQY	TRBV11-2	.	TRBJ2-3	10
ASSFFQAGFSYEQY	TRBV7-3	.	TRBJ2-7	14
ASRRTGDRTEAF	TRBV5-1	.	TRBJ1-1	12
ASSLERGIEQY	TRBV5-1	.	TRBJ2-7	11
ASSSRNQETQY	TRBV5-1	.	TRBJ2-5	11
ASSFGLGEQY	TRBV27	.	TRBJ2-7	10
ASRQPGTSGKLGYNEQF	TRBV6-7	medium-sized	TRBJ2-1	17
ASSRQGVTDTQY	TRBV18	.	TRBJ2-3	12
AISESTGLGSPLH	TRBV10-3	once	TRBJ1-6	13
ASSTTVEAF	TRBV18	.	TRBJ1-1	9
ATTPKETDTQY	TRBV24-1	.	TRBJ2-3	11
SVEPEGSYEQY	TRBV29-1	.	TRBJ2-7	11
ASSPRWDSANYGYT	TRBV18	.	TRBJ1-2	14
ASSPFGTNEKLF	TRBV6-5	.	TRBJ1-4	12
ASSLGGTSEGQF	TRBV13	once	TRBJ2-1	12
ASSPDFWEQF	TRBV6-5	.	TRBJ2-1	10
ASSLTPLLAGDGTDTQY	TRBV7-3	many	TRBJ2-3	17